The 11 T cell receptor beta chains listed next were all sequenced from one sample in a study of CD8 T cells in Susac syndrome. Random hexamers primed reverse transcription of about 0.5 to 1 ug RNA. TCRdb re-analysed the immunoSEQ multiplex PCR reads in MiXCR, keeping a single row per CDR3 protein. The sample yields nearly 110,000 distinct CDR3 sequences, around 94% seen once. The sample taken for sequencing was CD8+ T cells from PBMCs. The receptors were sampled from a human donor with Susac syndrome.

This CDR3 reads CSTGVQGARNEQYF. CDR3 bases: TGCAGTACTGGGGTCCAGGGGGCCCGGAACGAGCAGTACTTC. The chain links TRBV20-1 to TRBJ2-7; TRBD1 agrees at 8 bases. Germline V gene sequence: CDR1 DFQATT, CDR2 SNEGSKA (reference sequence). V trimming: 8 bases; J trimming: 5 bases; junction bases outside the gene matches: 14. The CDR3 totals 14 residues.

The chain combines TRBV29-1 with TRBJ1-2; possible D gene TRBD1, 5 bases. The length of the CDR3 is 17 residues. V was trimmed by 4 bases and J by 4 bases, leaving 25 bases between them. CDR1 and CDR2 (germline): SQVTM, ANQGSEA. CDR3 nucleotides: TGCAGCGTTGCGACCTCGGGAGGCTTTGGGACGACCTATGGCTACACCTTC. It translates to CSVATSGGFGTTYGYTF.

The rearrangement links TRBV27 to TRBJ2-1; 8 nucleotides align to TRBD2. Germline CDR1 reads MNHEY; CDR2 reads SMNVEV (reference sequence). The CDR3 runs 14 residues. Germline trimming cut 4 bases from V and 6 bases from J; bases unmatched to any gene: 5. For the CDR3, the DNA is TGTGCCAGCAGTTCAACTAGCGGAGGCAATGAGCAGTTCTTC. Its protein product is CASSSTSGGNEQFF.

The rearrangement uses TRBV27 and TRBJ2-3, with TRBD2 as a possible D gene (7 bases). From germline, CDR1 is MNHEY and CDR2 SMNVEV (reference sequence). The CDR3 has 15 amino acids. V lost 7 bases to trimming and J lost 2 bases, with 16 bases between them. The CDR3 sequence is CASTFGGPNTDTQYF. The CDR3 region has the DNA TGTGCCAGCACCTTCGGGGGGCCGAACACAGATACGCAGTATTTT.

This clonotype was recorded once. The V and J genes are TRBV5-1 and TRBJ1-1; TRBD1 aligns across 8 bases. This CDR3 comprises 13 residues. With 6 bases clipped from V and 4 bases from J, the junction kept 5 bases outside the gene matches. Germline CDR1 SGHRS, CDR2 YFSETQ. CDR3 sequence: CASKFGTGTEAFF. As DNA, the CDR3 is TGCGCCAGCAAGTTCGGGACAGGCACTGAAGCTTTCTTT. Combining the CDR3 with reference TRBV5-1 and TRBJ1-1 gives the whole variable domain KAGVTQTPRYLIKTRGQQVTLSCSPISGHRSVSWYQQTPGQGLQFLFEYFSETQRNKGNFPGRFSGRQFSNSRSEMNVSTLELGDSALYLCASKFGTGTEAFFGQGTRLTVV.

This chain joins TRBV5-6 and TRBJ2-1; no firm D call. This CDR3 spans 12 amino acids. Germline CDR1 reads SGHDT; CDR2 reads YYEEEE. V was pared by 4 bases and J by 4 bases, with 6 bases between. CDR3 loop: CASSITYNEQFF. The CDR3 DNA follows: TGTGCCAGCAGCATAACTTACAATGAGCAGTTCTTC.

The table lists this clonotype with a count of one. The chain uses TRBV13 and TRBJ2-5; D gene uncertain. Germline V lookup: CDR1 PRHDT, CDR2 FYEKMQ (reference sequence). The CDR3 runs to 14 residues. Trimming stripped 0 bases from V and 7 bases from J, with 12 bases between. CDR3 sequence (DNA): TGTGCCAGCAGCTTAGGTAGGACCCCGAGGACCCAGTACTTC. It encodes CASSLGRTPRTQYF.

This chain uses TRBV11-2 with TRBJ1-2; TRBD1 is a possible D gene (5 bases). The germline gives CDR1 SGHAT, CDR2 FQNNGV. This CDR3 is 14 amino acids long. Between the trimmed V and J ends, which lost 6 bases and 6 bases, there was a span of 17 bases. As DNA, the CDR3 is TGTGCCAGCAGGTTTTTGACAGACCCCGATGGCTACACCTTC. Its translation: CASRFLTDPDGYTF. The variable domain in full, with the rest retrieved from reference TRBV11-2 and TRBJ1-2, is EAGVAQSPRYKIIEKRQSVAFWCNPISGHATLYWYQQILGQGPKLLIQFQNNGVVDDSQLPKDRFSAERLKGVDSTLKIQPAKLEDSAVYLCASRFLTDPDGYTFGSGTRLTVV.

The chain employs TRBV3-1 and TRBJ2-7, with 11 bases identical to TRBD2. Germline lookup yields CDR1 LGHDT and CDR2 YNNKEL (reference sequence). This CDR3 has 17 amino acids. The J segment lost 3 bases and the V segment lost 0 bases, leaving 7 bases of the junction unmatched. CDR3 coding DNA: TGTGCCAGCAGCCAAGATGCCGTGACTAGCGGGATCTACGAGCAGTACTTC. It encodes CASSQDAVTSGIYEQYF.

The chain carries TRBV6-2 or TRBV6-3 and TRBJ2-7, with unresolved D. This CDR3 is built from 12 residues. V lost 6 bases and J 6 bases, leaving 12 bases between the germline ends. CDR1 is MNHEY, CDR2 SVGEGT, per germline. This CDR3 is CASSLNVIEQYF. The CDR3, as DNA: TGTGCCAGCAGCCTAAATGTTATCGAGCAGTACTTC.

This clonotype was seen a single time. The chain couples TRBV7-9 to TRBJ1-5, with D perhaps TRBD1 (5 bases). The V end was cut by 3 bases, the J end by 7 bases, with 10 bases between. Germline loops: CDR1 SEHNR, CDR2 FQNEAQ (reference sequence). The CDR3 has 13 residues. CDR3 coding DNA: TGTGCCAGCAGCTTGGGGCAGGGCCAGCCCCAGCATTTT. The encoded protein is CASSLGQGQPQHF.